This TCR beta chain was sequenced for a study of T cells in Graves' hyperthyroidism and ophthalmopathy. V was clipped by 6 bases and J by 1 base, with 19 bases between them. The CDR3 runs to 16 residues. Looked up from germline, CDR1 is MDHEN and CDR2 is SYDVKM. Amplification yielded TCR beta CDR3 regions, with RNA transcripts as the source. HTBI primers were employed in a first-round RT-PCR of the TCR CDR3. TCRdb passed the multiplex PCR reads through MiXCR, listing each CDR3 protein once. The profile shows about 600,000 distinct CDR3 sequences, 16% of them singletons. This clonotype has at least ten counts. Diagnostic decisions used clinical symptoms, serum thyroxine and TRAb, thyroid ultrasound and orbital computed tomography. PBMCs stemmed from 10 ml fresh peripheral blood.

This clonotype was sampled from a woman in her thirties or forties with Graves' ophthalmopathy. J is TRBJ2-7 and V is TRBV28, with D possibly TRBD2 on 6 matching bases. Sequenced input: blood. As DNA, the CDR3 is TGTGCCAGCAGCCCGCCCCAGGGACTGCCTTCCTACGAGCAGTACTTC. It translates to CASSPPQGLPSYEQYF.